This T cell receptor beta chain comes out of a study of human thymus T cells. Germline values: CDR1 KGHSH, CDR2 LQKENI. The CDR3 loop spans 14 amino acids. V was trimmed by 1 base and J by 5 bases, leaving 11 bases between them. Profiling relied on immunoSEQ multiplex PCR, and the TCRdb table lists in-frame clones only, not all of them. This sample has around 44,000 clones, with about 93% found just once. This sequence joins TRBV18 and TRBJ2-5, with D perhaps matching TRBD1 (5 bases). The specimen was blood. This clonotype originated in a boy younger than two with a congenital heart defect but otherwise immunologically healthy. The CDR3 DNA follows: TGTGCCAGCTCACCACTAGCCCGACAGGAGACCCAGTACTTC. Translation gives CASSPLARQETQYF.